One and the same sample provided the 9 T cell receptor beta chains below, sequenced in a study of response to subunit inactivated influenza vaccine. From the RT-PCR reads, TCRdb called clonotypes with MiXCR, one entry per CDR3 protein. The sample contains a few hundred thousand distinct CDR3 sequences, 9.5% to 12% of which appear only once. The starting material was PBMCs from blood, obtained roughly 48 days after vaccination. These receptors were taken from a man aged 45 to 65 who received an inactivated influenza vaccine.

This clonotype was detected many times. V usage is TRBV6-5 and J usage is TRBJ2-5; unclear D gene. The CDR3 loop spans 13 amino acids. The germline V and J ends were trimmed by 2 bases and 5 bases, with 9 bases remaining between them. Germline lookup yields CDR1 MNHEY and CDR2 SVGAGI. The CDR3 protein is CASSYEGRETQYF. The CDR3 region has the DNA TGTGCCAGCAGTTACGAAGGAAGGGAGACCCAGTACTTC.

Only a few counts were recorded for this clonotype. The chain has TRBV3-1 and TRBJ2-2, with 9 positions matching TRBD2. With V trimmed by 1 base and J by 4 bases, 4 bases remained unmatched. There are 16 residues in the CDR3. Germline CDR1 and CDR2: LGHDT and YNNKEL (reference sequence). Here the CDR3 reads CASSQVTLAGTGELFF. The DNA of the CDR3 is TGTGCCAGCAGCCAAGTAACACTAGCGGGCACCGGGGAGCTGTTTTTT.

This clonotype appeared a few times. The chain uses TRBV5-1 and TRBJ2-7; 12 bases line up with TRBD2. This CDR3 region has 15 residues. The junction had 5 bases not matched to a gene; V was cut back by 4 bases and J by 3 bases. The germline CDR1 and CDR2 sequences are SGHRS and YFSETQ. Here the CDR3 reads CASSVTSGRNYEQYF. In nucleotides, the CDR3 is TGCGCCAGCAGCGTCACTAGCGGGAGGAACTACGAGCAGTACTTC.

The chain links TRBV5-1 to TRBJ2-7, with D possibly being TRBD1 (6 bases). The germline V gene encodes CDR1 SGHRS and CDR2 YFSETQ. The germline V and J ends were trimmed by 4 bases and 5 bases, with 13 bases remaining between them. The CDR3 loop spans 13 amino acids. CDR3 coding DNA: TGCGCCAGCAGCACAGGGACGCGAGACGAGCAGTACTTC. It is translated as CASSTGTRDEQYF. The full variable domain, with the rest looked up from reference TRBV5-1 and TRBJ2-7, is KAGVTQTPRYLIKTRGQQVTLSCSPISGHRSVSWYQQTPGQGLQFLFEYFSETQRNKGNFPGRFSGRQFSNSRSEMNVSTLELGDSALYLCASSTGTRDEQYFGPGTRLTVT.

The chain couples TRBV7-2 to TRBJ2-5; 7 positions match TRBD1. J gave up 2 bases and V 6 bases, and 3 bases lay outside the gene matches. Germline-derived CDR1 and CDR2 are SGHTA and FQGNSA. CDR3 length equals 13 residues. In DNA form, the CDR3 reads TGTGCCAGCAGGGGACAGCCGCAAGAGACCCAGTACTTC. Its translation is CASRGQPQETQYF.

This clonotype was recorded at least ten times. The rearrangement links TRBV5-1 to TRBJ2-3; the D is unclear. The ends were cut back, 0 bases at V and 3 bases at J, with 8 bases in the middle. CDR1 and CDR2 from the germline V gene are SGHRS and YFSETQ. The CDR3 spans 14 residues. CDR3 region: CASSLATSTDTQYF. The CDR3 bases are TGCGCCAGCAGCTTGGCCACGTCTACAGATACGCAGTATTTT.

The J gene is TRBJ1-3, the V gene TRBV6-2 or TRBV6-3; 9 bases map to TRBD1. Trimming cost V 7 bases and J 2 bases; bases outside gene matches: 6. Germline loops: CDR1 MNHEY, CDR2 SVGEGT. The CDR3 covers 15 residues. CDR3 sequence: CASTSTGGPGNTIYF. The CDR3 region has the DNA TGTGCCAGCACCTCAACAGGGGGCCCTGGAAACACCATATATTTT.

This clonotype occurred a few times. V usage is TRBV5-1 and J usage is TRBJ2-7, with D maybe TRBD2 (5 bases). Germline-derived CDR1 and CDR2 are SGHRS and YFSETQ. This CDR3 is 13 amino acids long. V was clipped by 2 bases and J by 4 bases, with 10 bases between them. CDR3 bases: TGCGCCAGCAGCTTTTTTGAGGGATACGAGCAGTACTTC. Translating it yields CASSFFEGYEQYF.

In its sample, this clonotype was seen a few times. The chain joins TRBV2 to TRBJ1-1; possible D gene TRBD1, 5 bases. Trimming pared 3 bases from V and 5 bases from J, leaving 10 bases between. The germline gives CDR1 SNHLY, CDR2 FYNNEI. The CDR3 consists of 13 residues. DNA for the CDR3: TGTGCCAGCAGTGATCATGGGGGTACTGAAGCTTTCTTT. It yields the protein CASSDHGGTEAFF.